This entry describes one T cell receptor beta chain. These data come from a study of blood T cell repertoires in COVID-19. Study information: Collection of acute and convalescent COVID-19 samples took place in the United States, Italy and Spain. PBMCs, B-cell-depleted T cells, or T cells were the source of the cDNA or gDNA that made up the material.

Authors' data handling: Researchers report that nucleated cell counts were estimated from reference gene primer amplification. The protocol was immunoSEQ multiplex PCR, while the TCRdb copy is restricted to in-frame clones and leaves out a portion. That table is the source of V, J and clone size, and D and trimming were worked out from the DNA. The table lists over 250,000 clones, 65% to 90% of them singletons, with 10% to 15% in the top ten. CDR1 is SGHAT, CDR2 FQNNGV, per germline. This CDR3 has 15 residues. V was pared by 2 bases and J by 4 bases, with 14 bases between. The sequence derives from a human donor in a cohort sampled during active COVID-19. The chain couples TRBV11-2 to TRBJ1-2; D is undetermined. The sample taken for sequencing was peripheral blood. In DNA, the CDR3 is TGTGCCAGCAGCTTAATTAGGGAGTTTGGCTATGGCTACACCTTC. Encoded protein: CASSLIREFGYGYTF.